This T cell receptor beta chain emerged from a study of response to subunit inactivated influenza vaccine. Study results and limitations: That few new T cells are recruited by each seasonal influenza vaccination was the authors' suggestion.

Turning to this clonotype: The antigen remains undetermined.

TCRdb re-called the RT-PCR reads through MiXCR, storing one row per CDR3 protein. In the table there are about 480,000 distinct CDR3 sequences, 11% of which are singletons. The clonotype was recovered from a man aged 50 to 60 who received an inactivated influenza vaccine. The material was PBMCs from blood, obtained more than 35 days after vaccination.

The CDR3, as DNA: TGCGCCAGCAGCCTAGGGTCCCTTCAAACCTACGAGCAGTACTTC. The encoded protein is CASSLGSLQTYEQYF. The V gene is TRBV5-1, the J gene TRBJ2-7; D not certain. The V end was cut by 4 bases, the J end by 2 bases, with 16 bases between. This CDR3 has 15 residues. Per germline, CDR1 SGHRS and CDR2 YFSETQ.